The rows below give T cell receptor beta chains drawn from one sample of a study of cytomegalovirus exposure and HLA in healthy donors. The repertoire was sequenced with immunoSEQ multiplex PCR; TCRdb's copy has only in-frame clones and lacks some. The table shows fewer than 200,000 clones, with over 60% occurring only once. The material sequenced was PBMCs. Source of these receptors: a girl aged 5 to 17 in good health and CMV-seronegative. Both conserved end residues are part of each CDR3. The D gene is left open where the match is weak. Size is stated for part of the rows, as once, few or many counts, or as a class when the clone is expanded.

abundance	len	d_gene	v_gene	j_gene	CDR3aa	CDR3nt
few	16	TRBD2	TRBV6-1	TRBJ2-3	CASSEQLAGGTDTQYF	TGTGCCAGCAGTGAACAGCTAGCGGGGGGCACAGATACGCAGTATTTT
NA	14	NA	TRBV5-8	TRBJ2-7	CASSLGGSSYEQYF	TGTGCCAGCAGCTTGGGCGGTAGTTCCTACGAGCAGTACTTC
NA	18	NA	TRBV2	TRBJ1-4	CASSTGILSSATNEKLFF	TGTGCCAGCAGTACCGGGATTCTATCTTCCGCAACTAATGAAAAACTGTTTTTT
NA	13	NA	TRBV19	TRBJ2-2	CASSDRNTGELFF	TGTGCCAGTAGCGACAGGAACACCGGGGAGCTGTTTTTT
few	17	NA	TRBV1	TRBJ2-1	CTSRLLAGGDYVDEQFF	TGCACCAGCAGACTACTAGCGGGGGGGGACTACGTCGATGAGCAGTTCTTC
NA	13	NA	TRBV5-1	TRBJ2-5	CASSFYRQETQYF	TGCGCCAGCAGCTTCTACAGACAAGAGACCCAGTACTTC
NA	15	TRBD1	TRBV7-9	TRBJ1-2	CASSFSFDRGYGYTF	TGTGCCAGCAGCTTTTCCTTTGACAGGGGCTATGGCTACACCTTC
NA	18	TRBD1	TRBV11-3	TRBJ2-2	CASSPTHNTGEHTGELFF	TGTGCCAGCAGCCCAACTCATAATACAGGGGAGCACACCGGGGAGCTGTTTTTT
NA	15	TRBD1	TRBV28	TRBJ1-5	CASTYTGGLGQPQHF	TGTGCCAGCACCTACACAGGGGGCTTAGGTCAGCCCCAGCATTTT
once	12	NA	TRBV10-3	TRBJ1-1	CAPPLANTEAFF	TGTGCCCCACCGTTGGCGAACACTGAAGCTTTCTTT
NA	16	NA	TRBV27	TRBJ2-2	CASSPGPTWETGELFF	TGTGCCAGCAGTCCCGGTCCCACCTGGGAGACCGGGGAGCTGTTTTTT
few	19	NA	TRBV19	TRBJ2-7	CASSVPGRGPEGSPYEQYF	TGTGCCAGTAGTGTTCCAGGGCGGGGGCCCGAAGGAAGTCCCTACGAGCAGTACTTC
NA	15	TRBD2	TRBV13	TRBJ2-1	CASSPSGGGYNEQFF	TGTGCCAGCAGCCCTTCCGGCGGGGGTTACAATGAGCAGTTCTTC
NA	16	NA	TRBV19	TRBJ1-2	CASRSLDWGGDYGYTF	TGTGCCAGTCGTTCCCTCGATTGGGGGGGCGACTATGGCTACACCTTC
NA	15	TRBD1	TRBV5-1	TRBJ1-6	CASSLGGQGRSPLHF	TGCGCCAGCAGCTTGGGGGGACAGGGAAGATCACCCCTCCACTTT
NA	14	NA	TRBV19	TRBJ1-2	CASSMAYGKGGYTF	TGTGCCAGTAGTATGGCCTACGGGAAGGGAGGCTACACCTTC
NA	15	NA	TRBV19	TRBJ1-2	CASSIAAPTGYGYTF	TGTGCCAGTAGTATAGCCGCGCCGACGGGCTATGGCTACACCTTC